This T cell receptor beta chain was sequenced for a study of OX40 agonist ivuxolimab in advanced cancers. Regarding the study in general: Ivuxolimab, which targeted the costimulatory receptor OX40 (CD134), was an agonistic, fully human IgG2 monoclonal antibody. Intravenous ivuxolimab was administered to patients every 2 weeks at six dose levels: 0.01, 0.1, 0.3, 1.5, 3 and 10 mg/kg. Of the 50 to 55 patients in dose escalation, 19 had hepatocellular carcinoma, some 15 had melanoma, 9 had renal cell carcinoma and 9 had head and neck cancer. The dose-escalation cohort was 82.7% male with a mean age of 60 years, ranging from roughly 20 to 80. Patients were allowed to have had prior anti-PD-1, anti-PD-L1 or anti-CTLA-4 therapy, and around 43% of the dose-escalation patients had been treated with checkpoint inhibitors. Partial responses occurred in three dose-escalation patients: two with cutaneous melanoma and one with hepatocellular carcinoma. The purpose of peripheral TCRbeta sequencing was to test whether ivuxolimab changed TCR sequence diversity and led to clonal T-cell expansion. The paper reports the monotherapy dose-escalation portion (N of about 47 patients) of the phase I ivuxolimab trial. Results the study describes overall, beyond this receptor: Partial responders in the 0.1-3.0 mg/kg groups had among the lowest normalized peripheral clonal expansion, especially among CD8+ T cells. After ivuxolimab, expanded clones were on average more numerous among CD8+ T cells than among CD4+ T cells. Clonal expansion of both CD4+ and CD8+ blood T cells was observed from baseline to week 6 at doses 0.1 to 3.0 mg/kg. The antigen specificity of the peripheral T cells that underwent clonal expansion was not determined. Low levels of normalized T-cell clonal expansion were also seen in some nonresponding patients.

To sequence the TCRbeta CDR3 region, genomic DNA was isolated from the sorted cells. The immunoSEQ Assay was used for sequencing of TCRbeta CDR3 regions. In TCRdb, the immuneACCESS table is reduced to in-frame sequences with V and J assigned. These tables do not hold every clone; where another copy was compared, an unresolved V gene accounts for under half, and the others remain unexplained. For this sample the table gives tens of thousands of clones, of which roughly three quarters were detected only once. The ten largest make up around 16% of the sample. Regarding this clone: Its specific antigen is unknown. Per-base qualities were not stored, and no clone one base away is much larger.

CDR1 SGHRS and CDR2 YFSETQ are derived from the germline V gene. V is shortened by 4 bases, J by 1 base, and the region joining them spans 11 bases. The CDR3 runs 15 residues from the cysteine to the phenylalanine. Only the CDR3 region is kept as DNA, spanning 45 bases read in frame from base 1. The trial excluded patients who had a history of autoimmune disease or were on systemic immunosuppression. Peripheral blood for TCR sequencing was collected from all dose cohorts at baseline, on cycle 4 day 1, and on cycle 7 day 1. Samples were obtained from an open-label, multicenter, first-in-human phase I dose-escalation trial of ivuxolimab. Adults with locally advanced or metastatic melanoma, renal cell carcinoma, hepatocellular carcinoma or head and neck squamous cell carcinoma were enrolled in the trial. CD4+ and CD8+ T cells were sorted separately from peripheral blood before TCR sequencing.

The rearrangement combines TRBV5-1 with TRBJ2-2, with TRBD1 as a weak D call on 5 bases. The clonotype comes from an adult with an advanced solid tumor such as melanoma, head and neck, liver or kidney cancer. The sequencing here drew on CD4+ or CD8+ T cells sorted from blood, taken in a trial of the OX40 agonist ivuxolimab. The DNA reads TGCGCCAGCAGCGCGCGACAGATGAACACCGGGGAGCTGTTTTTT. Its translation reads: CASSARQMNTGELFF.